Listed here are 31 T cell receptor beta chains from one sample, sequenced in a study of glioma-infiltrating T cells. Amplification of TCR alpha and beta CDR3 regions from RNA used iRepertoire nested multiplex PCR. TCRdb analysed the multiplex PCR reads with MiXCR anew, one entry per CDR3 protein. The table has more than 110,000 distinct CDR3 sequences, approximately 40% seen once; the top ten hold around 18%. The sequencing input was glioma tissue, nonneoplastic brain tissue, or PBMCs (not recorded which). The receptors stem from a human donor with low-grade glioma or glioblastoma, undergoing nonglioma brain surgery, or in good health (not recorded which).

V is TRBV20-1 and J is TRBJ2-3, with unresolved D. V was clipped by 3 bases and J by 7 bases, with 20 bases between them. The CDR3 consists of 15 residues. CDR1 and CDR2 (germline): DFQATT, SNEGSKA (reference sequence). The CDR3 is CSARSDPLIGYTQYF. The DNA for the CDR3 is TGCAGTGCTAGGTCAGATCCCCTTATAGGTTATACGCAGTATTTT.

A few counts support this clonotype. This chain joins TRBV6-1 and TRBJ2-5, with 10 positions matching TRBD2. Germline V gene sequence: CDR1 MNHNS, CDR2 SASEGT. V gave up 6 bases and J gave up 6 bases; unmatched junction bases: 7. The CDR3 length is 14 residues. CDR3 sequence: CASSQRGGGKTQYF. The CDR3 DNA follows: TGTGCCAGCAGCCAGCGGGGGGGTGGAAAGACCCAGTACTTC.

A few counts support this clonotype. This rearrangement joins TRBV27 to TRBJ1-6; weak D call: TRBD1 (6 bases). The V gene's germline CDR1 is MNHEY and CDR2 SMNVEV (reference sequence). V lost 6 bases, J lost 10 bases, and 16 bases lay in between. This CDR3 spans 14 amino acids. CDR3 nucleotides: TGTGCCAGCAGACCGACAGGTGGTCAGTCACCCCTCCACTTT. The encoded protein is CASRPTGGQSPLHF.

This clonotype has a handful of counts. Here the CDR3 DNA reads TGTGCCAGCAGTTACGTCCTAGCGGGAGGGCCCTATGAGCAGTTCTTC. It encodes CASSYVLAGGPYEQFF. V is TRBV6-6 and J is TRBJ2-1, with TRBD2 matching 12 bases. V was clipped by 2 bases and J by 8 bases; unmatched bases: 7. Germline CDR1 MNHNY, CDR2 SVGAGI (reference sequence). The CDR3 is 16 amino acids.

This chain connects TRBV20-1 to TRBJ1-2; 7 bases map to TRBD1. From germline, CDR1 is DFQATT and CDR2 SNEGSKA (reference sequence). Trimming took 6 bases from V and 4 from J; bases not matched to a gene: 5. The CDR3 runs 12 residues. The CDR3 nucleotides are TGCAGTGCCACGGACAGGCGCTATGGCTACACCTTC. Its translation is CSATDRRYGYTF.

This chain uses TRBV5-1 with TRBJ2-7; unclear D gene. CDR3 length: 14 amino acids. Trimming took 1 base from V and 1 from J, leaving 9 bases between them. The germline V gene has CDR1 SGHRS and CDR2 YFSETQ. The CDR3 sequence: CASSLRSQSYEQYF. The CDR3 coding sequence is TGCGCCAGCAGCTTGCGCAGCCAGTCCTACGAGCAGTACTTC.

Worth noting for this clonotype: A much larger clone lies a single base off, so this may be a read error. The rearrangement uses TRBV6-1 and TRBJ1-2; possibly TRBD1 for D (5 bases). Germline CDR1 MNHNS, CDR2 SASEGT. The CDR3 has 13 residues. CDR3 loop: CVSRKTREDGYTF. CDR3 coding DNA: TGTGTCAGCAGAAAAACCAGGGAAGATGGCTACACCTTC.

Points on this clonotype: One base away lies a much larger clone, so this may be a sequencing read error. The V call is TRBV7-2, the J call TRBJ1-3; unclear D gene. The CDR3 runs to 10 residues. CDR1 and CDR2 (germline): SGHTA, FQGNSA. In DNA, the CDR3 is TGTGCCACCTCCGGGGAAACCATATGTTTT. As protein: CATSGETICF.

This chain joins TRBV20-1 and TRBJ2-3; 13 bases line up with TRBD2. Germline-derived CDR1 and CDR2 are DFQATT and SNEGSKA (reference sequence). V was clipped by 2 bases and J by 2 bases; unmatched bases: 10. There are 18 residues in the CDR3. CDR3 nucleotides: TGCAGTGCTAGAAATCCCCCGGGACTAGCGGGACCCACAGATACGCAGTATTTT. Its protein is CSARNPPGLAGPTDTQYF.

This clonotype has a handful of counts. Here the CDR3 reads CASSLAGGPGQETQYF. CDR3 in DNA: TGTGCCAGCAGCTTAGCGGGAGGGCCGGGGCAAGAGACCCAGTACTTC. V usage is TRBV7-2 and J usage is TRBJ2-5; TRBD2 agrees at 7 bases. The CDR3 is 16 residues long. Germline V gives CDR1 SGHTA, CDR2 FQGNSA. V shed 0 bases and J 2 bases; nucleotides not matched to a gene: 6. Filled out from reference TRBV7-2 and TRBJ2-5, the complete variable domain reads GAGVSQSPSNKVTEKGKDVELRCDPISGHTALYWYRQSLGQGLEFLIYFQGNSAPDKSGLPSDRFSAERTGGSVSTLTIQRTQQEDSAVYLCASSLAGGPGQETQYFGPGTRLLVL.

The chain has TRBV29-1 and TRBJ2-1; weak D call: TRBD1 (7 bases). CDR1 is SQVTM, CDR2 ANQGSEA, per germline. Trimming took 3 bases from V and 7 from J, leaving 10 bases between them. The CDR3 has 12 amino acids. CDR3 sequence: CSVEEGANEQFF. CDR3 coding DNA: TGCAGCGTTGAGGAGGGGGCAAATGAGCAGTTCTTC.

The chain uses TRBV28 and TRBJ1-3; D is uncertain. Trimming cost V 3 bases and J 4 bases, with 10 bases left between them. The CDR3 has 14 amino acids. Germline-derived CDR1 and CDR2 are MDHEN and SYDVKM. The CDR3 protein is CASSFMGIGNTIYF. The CDR3 DNA follows: TGTGCCAGCAGTTTTATGGGGATCGGAAACACCATATATTTT.

This clonotype occurred a few times. The rearrangement joins TRBV20-1 to TRBJ2-1; TRBD2 matches at 12 bases. J gave up 4 bases and V 6 bases, and 4 bases lay outside the gene matches. Germline lookup yields CDR1 DFQATT and CDR2 SNEGSKA (reference sequence). The CDR3 is made up of 14 amino acids. The CDR3 reads CSARTSGTYNEQFF. DNA for the CDR3: TGCAGTGCCCGGACTAGCGGGACTTACAATGAGCAGTTCTTC.

On this clonotype itself: Sequence at one end of the junction differs from germline and may be a read error. The chain carries TRBV4-1 and TRBJ2-3, with 13 bases identical to TRBD2. Germline assignment: CDR1 MGHRA and CDR2 YSYEKL. The CDR3 runs to 19 residues. In DNA, the CDR3 is TGTGCCAGCAGCGAGGGGTATTCTCGGACTAGCGGGAGTACAGATACGCAGTATTTT. Translation gives CASSEGYSRTSGSTDTQYF.

This rearrangement joins TRBV20-1 to TRBJ2-7; TRBD1 matches at 9 bases. From germline, CDR1 is DFQATT and CDR2 SNEGSKA (reference sequence). The CDR3 runs to 13 residues. The V and J ends lost 3 bases and 6 bases, in that order; junction bases with no gene match: 6. CDR3 region: CSARDRGGTEQYF. CDR3 DNA sequence: TGCAGTGCTAGGGACAGGGGAGGAACCGAGCAGTACTTC.

The J gene is TRBJ1-5, the V gene TRBV20-1; D remains ambiguous. Germline CDR1 DFQATT, CDR2 SNEGSKA (reference sequence). The CDR3 has 14 residues. V dropped 6 bases and J dropped 5 bases, with 17 bases sitting between them. Here the CDR3 reads CSAEEGFADQPQHF. CDR3 sequence (DNA): TGCAGTGCCGAAGAAGGTTTTGCGGATCAGCCCCAGCATTTT.

The chain links TRBV4-2 to TRBJ2-1, with D possibly matching TRBD2 (6 bases). This CDR3 spans 14 amino acids. Germline values: CDR1 LGHNA, CDR2 YNFKEQ. Trimming took off 5 bases at V and 6 bases at J, with 14 bases between the two ends. The CDR3, as DNA: TGTGCCAGCAGCTCCCTCACTAGCTTCAATGAGCAGTTCTTC. It yields the protein CASSSLTSFNEQFF.

This clonotype was counted a few times. This may be a read error, as it is one base from a much larger clone. The rearrangement uses TRBV6-6 and TRBJ1-1, with 12 positions matching TRBD1. The CDR3 extends over 16 amino acids. Germline V gene data show CDR1 as MNHNY and CDR2 as SVGAGI (reference sequence). Trimming cost V 0 bases and J 4 bases; bases outside gene matches: 3. Here the CDR3 DNA reads TGTGCCAGCAGTTACTCGGGGACAGGGGGCTTCACTGAAGCTTTCTTT. Residues: CASSYSGTGGFTEAFF.

In this sample, this clonotype turned up a few times. This chain uses TRBV27 with TRBJ1-2; D is perhaps TRBD1 (6 bases). V was clipped by 3 bases and J by 8 bases, with 19 bases between them. CDR1 is MNHEY, CDR2 SMNVEV, per germline (reference sequence). CDR3 length: 15 amino acids. DNA of the CDR3: TGTGCCAGCAGTTTTCGCGCCTCGACAGGAAGAGGCTACACCTTC. It encodes CASSFRASTGRGYTF.

The chain combines TRBV2 with TRBJ2-2; D unresolved. Germline V gene lookup returns CDR1 SNHLY and CDR2 FYNNEI. This CDR3 contains 15 residues. V lost 4 bases and J lost 0, with 9 bases in between. The CDR3 DNA reads TGTGCCAGCAGTGCCCAAGTCTCGAACACCGGGGAGCTGTTTTTT. Amino acids: CASSAQVSNTGELFF.

A few counts support this clonotype. The genes are TRBV2 and TRBJ1-3; 10 positions agree with TRBD1. The length of the CDR3 is 14 residues. The germline V gene encodes CDR1 SNHLY and CDR2 FYNNEI. V lost 6 bases, J lost 4 bases, and 3 bases stayed unmatched. Here the CDR3 DNA reads TGTGCCAGCAGGGGACAGGGGTTGGGAAACACCATATATTTT. Amino acid sequence: CASRGQGLGNTIYF.

This clonotype came up a few times. The chain carries TRBV6-5 and TRBJ1-6; a weak D match, TRBD1 (5 bases). Trimming shortened V by 4 bases and J by 6 bases, and 13 bases separated the two germline ends. This CDR3 is built from 15 residues. CDR1 is MNHEY and CDR2 is SVGAGI in the germline V gene. The CDR3 DNA follows: TGTGCCAGCAGTTTCAACGGGGCCGGTAATTCACCCCTCCACTTT. Translation: CASSFNGAGNSPLHF.

The gene calls are TRBV20-1 and TRBJ2-1; D is ambiguous. The V gene's germline CDR1 is DFQATT and CDR2 SNEGSKA (reference sequence). The CDR3 loop spans 14 amino acids. V lost 6 bases, J lost 4 bases, and 16 bases lay in between. CDR3 amino acids: CSAPNSRSYNEQFF. Here the CDR3 DNA reads TGCAGTGCCCCCAATAGCCGGTCATACAATGAGCAGTTCTTC.

A note on this clonotype: With a much larger clone just one base away, this may be a read error. Written as DNA, the CDR3 is TGCGCCAACAGCCAGGGCCACAGGGGGAATGAGCAGTTCTTC. Protein: CANSQGHRGNEQFF. The chain combines TRBV4-1 with TRBJ2-1; TRBD1 matches 8 bases. CDR1 and CDR2 from the germline V gene are MGHRA and YSYEKL. The CDR3 sequence is 14 residues long.

To note about this clonotype: A much larger clone lies a single base off, so this may be a read error. V usage is TRBV6-1 and J usage is TRBJ1-2, with D possibly TRBD1 on 6 matching bases. Germline V lookup: CDR1 MNHNS, CDR2 SASEGT. There are 12 residues in the CDR3. The CDR3, as DNA: TGTGCCGGCAGTACGCAACAGGGTGGCTACACCTTC. Translation: CAGSTQQGGYTF.

The rearrangement links TRBV6-6 to TRBJ1-1; no reliable D call. V lost 10 bases to trimming and J lost 0 bases, with 12 bases between them. This CDR3 has 13 residues. Germline loops: CDR1 MNHNY, CDR2 SVGAGI (reference sequence). CDR3 sequence: CAIGTQVNTEAFF. The CDR3 nucleotides read TGTGCCATCGGTACACAAGTGAACACTGAAGCTTTCTTT.

The chain uses TRBV7-9 and TRBJ1-5, with D possibly being TRBD1 (5 bases). Deletions cut 4 bases from V and 0 bases from J, with 10 bases between. Germline V gene lookup returns CDR1 SEHNR and CDR2 FQNEAQ (reference sequence). CDR3 length: 15 residues. DNA for the CDR3: TGTGCCAGCAGCTACGGGACGGATAGCAATCAGCCCCAGCATTTT. Translated, it gives CASSYGTDSNQPQHF.

The chain uses TRBV6-7 and TRBJ2-1; D is possibly TRBD2 (6 bases). Being an ORF, TRBV6-7 has a function that is uncertain. The CDR3 loop spans 12 amino acids. With 5 bases removed from V and 7 bases from J, the gap between germline ends came to 9 bases. The CDR3 is CASSTSGNEQFF. The DNA of the CDR3 is TGTGCCAGCAGTACCAGCGGGAATGAGCAGTTCTTC.

The rearrangement links TRBV6-1 to TRBJ2-7; perhaps TRBD1 as D (6 bases). Germline V CDR1 and CDR2: MNHNS, SASEGT. Trimming shortened V by 7 bases and J by 2 bases, and 15 bases separated the two germline ends. This CDR3 contains 14 residues. The CDR3 is CASTSEQGPYEQYF. CDR3 DNA sequence: TGTGCCAGCACGTCGGAACAGGGTCCCTACGAGCAGTACTTC.

The gene calls are TRBV6-1 and TRBJ1-1; no clear D gene. The CDR3 loop spans 14 amino acids. Germline CDR1 reads MNHNS; CDR2 reads SASEGT. Trimming left V 6 bases short and J 3 bases short, with 14 bases between. CDR3 protein: CASRLRYRDTEAFF. CDR3 sequence (DNA): TGTGCCAGCAGACTCCGATACCGGGACACTGAAGCTTTCTTT.

To note about this clonotype: A junction boundary mismatches the germline segment, possibly from a read error. This chain uses TRBV28 with TRBJ2-5; D unresolved. CDR1 and CDR2 from the germline V gene are MDHEN and SYDVKM. The CDR3 is made up of 14 amino acids. CDR3 sequence reads: CASSLGFAQEIQYF. Here the CDR3 DNA reads TGTGCCAGCAGCTTGGGTTTTGCCCAAGAGATCCAGTACTTC.